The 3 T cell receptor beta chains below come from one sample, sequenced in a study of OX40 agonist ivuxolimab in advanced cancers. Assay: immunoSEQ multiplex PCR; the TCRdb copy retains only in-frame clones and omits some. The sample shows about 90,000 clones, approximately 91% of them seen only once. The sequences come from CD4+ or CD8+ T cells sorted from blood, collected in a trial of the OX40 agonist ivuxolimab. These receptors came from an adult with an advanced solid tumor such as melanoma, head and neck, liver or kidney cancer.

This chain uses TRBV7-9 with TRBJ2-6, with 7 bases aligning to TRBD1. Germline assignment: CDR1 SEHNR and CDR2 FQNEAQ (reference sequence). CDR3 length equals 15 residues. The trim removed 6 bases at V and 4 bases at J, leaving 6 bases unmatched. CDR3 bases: TGTGCCAGCAGATTACAGGGGATGGGGGCCAACGTCCTGACTTTC. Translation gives CASRLQGMGANVLTF.

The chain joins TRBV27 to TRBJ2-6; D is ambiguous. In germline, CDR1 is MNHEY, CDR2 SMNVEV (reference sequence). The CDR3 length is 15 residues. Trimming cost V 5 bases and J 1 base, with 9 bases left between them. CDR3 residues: CASSPAQSGANVLTF. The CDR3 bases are TGTGCCAGCAGTCCAGCACAGTCTGGGGCCAACGTCCTGACTTTC.

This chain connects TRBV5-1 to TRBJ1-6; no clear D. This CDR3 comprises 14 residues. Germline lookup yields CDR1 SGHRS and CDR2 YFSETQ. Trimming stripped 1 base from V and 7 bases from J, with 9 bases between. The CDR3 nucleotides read TGCGCCAGCAGCTTGCAGACTTCCAATTCACCCCTCCACTTT. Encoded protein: CASSLQTSNSPLHF.